This TCR beta chain is drawn from a study of cytomegalovirus exposure and HLA in healthy donors. This clone was counted only a few times. With 60 Vbeta and 13 Jbeta primers, the PCR was carried out. The repertoire was sequenced with immunoSEQ multiplex PCR; TCRdb's copy has only in-frame clones and lacks some. The table records about 200,000 clones, 70% to 85% of them present only once. CDR3 length: 13 residues. Germline CDR1 and CDR2: ENHRY and SYGVKD. V lost 2 bases and J lost 1, with 5 bases in between. The rearrangement joins TRBV10-3 to TRBJ1-1; possibly TRBD1 for D (5 bases). Sequencing was done on a sample of PBMCs. The TCR sequence derives from a girl aged 2 to 10 in good health and CMV-seronegative. In DNA, the CDR3 is TGTGCCATCAGTGAGACAGGGAACACTGAAGCTTTCTTT. Protein sequence: CAISETGNTEAFF.